The rows below give T cell receptor beta chains drawn from one sample of a study of immune evolution from preneoplasia to lung adenocarcinoma. Produced via immunoSEQ multiplex PCR; TCRdb's table is partial and in-frame only. The sample lists some 14,000 clones, 75% to 85% occurring once. Sequenced input: FFPE minimally invasive lung adenocarcinoma tissue. The receptor source for this set is a person aged 65-85 years with lung adenocarcinoma. The CDR3 runs from the conserved cysteine through the conserved F or W. A D gene is named only where the DNA matches it firmly. Clone size appears in some rows only: once, few, many, or a class for an expanded clone.

v_call	j_call	d_call	clone_size	cdr3_length	cdr3_nt	cdr3_aa
TRBV7-2	TRBJ2-7	-	-	13	TGTGCCAGCAGCTTAGCAAAGGGGTACGAGCAGTACTTC	CASSLAKGYEQYF
TRBV2	TRBJ1-1	TRBD1	-	14	TGTGCCAGCAGGCTGCAGGGGGCCGTGGGTAAAGCTTTCTTT	CASRLQGAVGKAFF
TRBV21-1	TRBJ2-1	-	-	12	TGTGCCAGCAACCACCCCACTAGCGGACGGATCTTC	CASNHPTSGRIF
TRBV7-2	TRBJ1-5	-	-	15	TGTGCCAGCAGCTTAGCTCGTTATAGCAATCAGCCCCAGCATTTT	CASSLARYSNQPQHF
TRBV7-8	TRBJ2-7	-	-	11	TGTGCCAGCAGCTTCGAATCCGAGCAGTACTTC	CASSFESEQYF
TRBV6-5	TRBJ2-5	TRBD1	-	13	TGTGCCAGCAGTCGACAGGGAGTGGGGACCCAGTACTTC	CASSRQGVGTQYF
TRBV28	TRBJ1-3	-	-	14	TGTGCCAGCATCGAAGCGACGGATGGAAACACCATATATTTT	CASIEATDGNTIYF
TRBV7-9	TRBJ1-1	TRBD1	-	14	TGTGCCAGCAGCTACGGGACAGTGAACACTGAAGCTTTCTTT	CASSYGTVNTEAFF
TRBV28	TRBJ2-5	TRBD2	-	18	TGTGCCAGCAGTCTAATAACGGGACTAGCGGGTAACCAAGAGACCCAGTACTTC	CASSLITGLAGNQETQYF
TRBV16	TRBJ1-1	-	-	14	TGTGCCAGCAGCCAATATCAGACGAACACTGAAGCTTTCTTT	CASSQYQTNTEAFF
TRBV6-5	TRBJ1-2	-	-	15	TGTGCCAGCAGTTACTCGATCCGTCCTCCATTGGGCTACACCTTC	CASSYSIRPPLGYTF
TRBV5-1	TRBJ1-2	-	-	13	TGCGCCAGCAGCTTGGACAGCTCCAGGGGCTACACCTTC	CASSLDSSRGYTF
TRBV7-9	TRBJ2-7	-	-	13	TGTGCCAGCAGCTTAGCCCCTCTCTACGAGCAGTACTTC	CASSLAPLYEQYF
TRBV5-1	TRBJ2-6	-	once	16	TGCGCCAGCAGCTTATCGGGTTCGTCTGGGGCCAACGTCCTGACTTTC	CASSLSGSSGANVLTF
TRBV30	TRBJ1-3	-	-	13	TGTGCCTGGAGTGTAATCTCTGGAAACACCATATATTTT	CAWSVISGNTIYF
TRBV28	TRBJ1-3	TRBD1	-	15	TGTGCCAGCAGTTTACCGACAGGGGGTTTAGACACCATATATTTT	CASSLPTGGLDTIYF
TRBV19	TRBJ1-5	-	-	15	TGTGCCAGTAGTATTGCCGGGGGTAGCAATCAGCCCCAGCATTTT	CASSIAGGSNQPQHF
TRBV6-1	TRBJ2-1	TRBD1	-	14	TGTGCCATTCAAACAGGGGGCGCTGCCAATGAGCAGTTCTTC	CAIQTGGAANEQFF
TRBV4-2	TRBJ2-1	TRBD2	few	19	TGTGCCAGCAGCCAAGAGAGAGGGGTAGCGGGAGGTAATTTCAATGAGCAGTTCTTC	CASSQERGVAGGNFNEQFF
TRBV18	TRBJ2-3	TRBD2	once	15	TGTGCCAGCTCCAAAGCGGGGCGAAACACAGATACGCAGTATTTT	CASSKAGRNTDTQYF
TRBV2	TRBJ2-7	TRBD2	-	13	TGTGCCAGCACAGCGGGAGAGTTTCACGAGCAGTACTTC	CASTAGEFHEQYF
TRBV30	TRBJ2-6	-	medium-sized	14	TGTGCCTGGAACAGGTACTCTGGGGCCAACGTCCTGACTTTC	CAWNRYSGANVLTF
TRBV2	TRBJ1-2	-	-	12	TGTGCCAGCAGCCCAGAAAACTATGGCTACACCTTC	CASSPENYGYTF
TRBV18	TRBJ2-1	TRBD2	-	20	TGTGCCAGCTCACCACCGGCTAGCGGGAGGGGAATGACTGGTTACAATGAGCAGTTCTTC	CASSPPASGRGMTGYNEQFF
TRBV7-9	TRBJ1-6	TRBD1	few	16	TGTGCCAGCAGCGGCGCGTCAGGGCAGGGGGATTCACCCCTCCACTTT	CASSGASGQGDSPLHF
TRBV28	TRBJ2-7	-	-	11	TGTGCCAGCAGTAACCCTCGGGGGCAGTACTTC	CASSNPRGQYF
TRBV11-2	TRBJ2-1	TRBD2	-	16	TGTGCCAGCAGCTTAGCCCCTAGCGGGGGGGCGAATGAGCAGTTCTTC	CASSLAPSGGANEQFF
TRBV11-3	TRBJ2-3	TRBD2	-	16	TGTGCCAGCAGCTTAAATAGCGGGACCGTTATAAATACGCAGTATTTT	CASSLNSGTVINTQYF
TRBV11-1	TRBJ2-1	-	once	13	TGTGCCAGCAGCCAAACGGTGGGGAGTGAGCAGTTCTTC	CASSQTVGSEQFF
TRBV6-1	TRBJ2-7	TRBD1	few	15	TGTGCCAGCAGTGAGCAGGGGACAGGGGGCTACGAGCAGTACTTC	CASSEQGTGGYEQYF
TRBV4-1	TRBJ2-2	TRBD2	few	16	TGCGCCAGCAGCCGGATAGCGGGGTCGAACACCGGGGAGCTGTTTTTT	CASSRIAGSNTGELFF
TRBV7-3	TRBJ2-1	-	-	15	TGTGCCAGCAGCTTAACCCGGGAGTTCTACAATGAGCAGTTCTTC	CASSLTREFYNEQFF
TRBV5-8	TRBJ1-1	TRBD1	-	13	TGTGCCAGCAGCTTCCCAGGGGGAACTGAAGCTTTCTTT	CASSFPGGTEAFF
TRBV18	TRBJ2-1	TRBD1	once	12	TGTGCCAGCTCACCGGTAGGGGGCGGGCAGTTCTTC	CASSPVGGGQFF
TRBV28	TRBJ1-1	-	-	16	TGTGCCAGCTCCTATCCGGCAGGACAGCGTAACACTGAAGCTTTCTTT	CASSYPAGQRNTEAFF
TRBV5-1	TRBJ1-2	-	-	13	TGCGCCAGCAGCCGGGATTCTAACTATGGCTACACCTTC	CASSRDSNYGYTF
TRBV5-4	TRBJ1-1	-	-	17	TGTGCCAGCAGCTTGGAGGGGGAGAATCTCCACGTTTCTGAAGCTTTCTTT	CASSLEGENLHVSEAFF
TRBV29-1	TRBJ2-2	TRBD2	-	14	TGCAGCGTGACGGGACTAACAAACACCGGGGAGCTGTTTTTT	CSVTGLTNTGELFF
TRBV6-1	TRBJ1-4	TRBD1	-	15	TGTGCCAGCAGTGAATCCAGGGGGTCTAATGAAAAACTGTTTTTT	CASSESRGSNEKLFF